The clone carrying this T cell receptor beta chain was recorded at least ten times. Its specificity is not known. One junction end does not reproduce the germline sequence, and a read error may be involved. This sample was included in a study of spatial heterogeneity in lung cancer. Notes on the study in general: Tumors with more nonsynonymous mutations had more expanded intratumoral alpha and beta TCRs.

Indicated time point: sample taken at primary tumor resection. Sequencing covered unsorted whole RNA taken from tumor, nontumor lung or frozen PBMC. On each TCR cDNA molecule, a unique molecular identifier was present. One entry per CDR3 protein results from TCRdb running MiXCR on the 5' RACE reads. The sample lists 100,000 or so distinct CDR3 sequences; around 4.3% were seen once. The CDR3 consists of 13 residues. Germline V gives CDR1 SSHAT, CDR2 FNYEAQ (reference sequence). This TCR came from a male donor with early-stage non-small cell lung cancer. This chain uses TRBV7-7 with TRBJ1-3; D gene unclear. This sample comprised lung tumor tissue, obtained at surgery. The CDR3 sequence: CASSLRPGNTIYF. In DNA, the CDR3 is TGTGCTAGCAGCTTACGGCCTGGAAACACCATATATTTT.